A selection of T cell receptor beta chains follows, all from one sample in a study of CD8+CD57+ T cells in acquired aplastic anemia. TCRdb reprocessed the reads with MiXCR, giving one entry per CDR3 protein. This sample has about 130,000 distinct CDR3 sequences; more than 35% occur once, and the top ten carry over 6.5%. Sequencing used sorted CD4+, CD8+, or CD8+CD57+ T cells (not recorded which) from PBMCs. Receptor source: a human donor in good health, serving as a control. CDR3s include the opening cysteine and the closing phenylalanine or tryptophan. Fields, in order: D gene, V gene, clone size, J gene, CDR3 protein, CDR3 DNA. D genes are given only for firm matches. Expanded clones are given a class, and other clones once, few, many or no size at all.

d_call: TRBD1
v_call: TRBV11-2
clone_size: .
j_call: TRBJ2-5
cdr3_aa: CASSVGAGQGYQETQYF
cdr3_nt: TGTGCCAGCAGCGTTGGGGCCGGACAGGGATATCAAGAGACCCAGTACTTC

d_call: .
v_call: TRBV19
clone_size: many
j_call: TRBJ2-1
cdr3_aa: CASSGNRVYNEQFF
cdr3_nt: TGTGCCAGTAGTGGAAACAGGGTTTACAATGAGCAGTTCTTC

d_call: .
v_call: TRBV25-1
clone_size: .
j_call: TRBJ1-1
cdr3_aa: CASSLVDGLNTEAFF
cdr3_nt: TGTGCCAGCAGTTTAGTCGACGGCCTGAACACTGAAGCTTTCTTT

d_call: .
v_call: TRBV9
clone_size: many
j_call: TRBJ2-2
cdr3_aa: CASSPRLARGAGELFF
cdr3_nt: TGTGCCAGCAGCCCCCGGCTAGCGAGAGGAGCCGGGGAGCTGTTTTTT

d_call: TRBD2
v_call: TRBV25-1
clone_size: many
j_call: TRBJ2-3
cdr3_aa: CASSEHGTSGRAGDTQYF
cdr3_nt: TGTGCCAGCAGTGAGCACGGGACTAGCGGGAGGGCCGGAGATACGCAGTATTTT

d_call: .
v_call: TRBV15
clone_size: few
j_call: TRBJ1-2
cdr3_aa: CATSRVVGTYGYTF
cdr3_nt: TGTGCCACCAGCAGAGTTGTCGGAACCTATGGCTACACCTTC

d_call: TRBD2
v_call: TRBV27
clone_size: few
j_call: TRBJ2-1
cdr3_aa: CASSPSRLGGNYNEQFF
cdr3_nt: TGTGCCAGCAGTCCCTCCCGTTTGGGGGGGAACTACAATGAGCAGTTCTTC

d_call: .
v_call: TRBV7-6
clone_size: few
j_call: TRBJ2-3
cdr3_aa: CASSLSSTDTQYF
cdr3_nt: TGTGCTAGCAGCTTATCTAGCACAGATACGCAGTATTTT

d_call: .
v_call: TRBV10-2
clone_size: .
j_call: TRBJ2-2
cdr3_aa: CASSESAHLPNTGELFF
cdr3_nt: TGCGCCAGCAGTGAGTCGGCCCATCTTCCGAACACCGGGGAGCTGTTTTTT

d_call: .
v_call: TRBV7-3
clone_size: .
j_call: TRBJ1-1
cdr3_aa: CASSPGVMNTEAFF
cdr3_nt: TGTGCCAGCAGCCCCGGGGTCATGAACACTGAAGCTTTCTTT

d_call: TRBD2
v_call: TRBV30
clone_size: few
j_call: TRBJ2-2
cdr3_aa: CAWSVELRLAGVTNTGELFF
cdr3_nt: TGTGCCTGGAGTGTAGAGCTGCGACTAGCGGGAGTCACGAACACCGGGGAGCTGTTTTTT

d_call: .
v_call: TRBV29-1
clone_size: few
j_call: TRBJ2-3
cdr3_aa: CSVESGADTQYF
cdr3_nt: TGCAGCGTTGAATCGGGGGCAGATACGCAGTATTTT

d_call: TRBD2
v_call: TRBV9
clone_size: many
j_call: TRBJ2-5
cdr3_aa: CASSSGLVGETQYF
cdr3_nt: TGTGCCAGCAGCTCCGGACTAGTTGGGGAGACCCAGTACTTC

d_call: .
v_call: TRBV15
clone_size: many
j_call: TRBJ1-3
cdr3_aa: CATSRDRESSGNTIYF
cdr3_nt: TGTGCCACCAGCAGAGATAGGGAATCAAGCGGAAACACCATATATTTT

d_call: TRBD2
v_call: TRBV7-2
clone_size: .
j_call: TRBJ2-5
cdr3_aa: CASSLQRGETQYF
cdr3_nt: TGTGCCAGCAGCCTTCAGCGGGGAGAGACCCAGTACTTC

d_call: TRBD1
v_call: TRBV29-1
clone_size: many
j_call: TRBJ1-1
cdr3_aa: CSVDGQGPEAFF
cdr3_nt: TGCAGCGTTGATGGACAGGGCCCTGAAGCTTTCTTT

d_call: TRBD1
v_call: TRBV20-1
clone_size: .
j_call: TRBJ2-5
cdr3_aa: CSARVQGSNQPQYF
cdr3_nt: TGCAGTGCTAGAGTACAGGGGAGCAATCAGCCCCAGTACTTC

d_call: .
v_call: TRBV19
clone_size: many
j_call: TRBJ2-1
cdr3_aa: CASTSRGPDNEQFF
cdr3_nt: TGTGCCAGTACCAGCCGAGGACCAGACAATGAGCAGTTCTTC

d_call: TRBD1
v_call: TRBV20-1
clone_size: .
j_call: TRBJ1-2
cdr3_aa: CSASTVTGGNYGYTF
cdr3_nt: TGCAGTGCTAGCACTGTTACAGGGGGAAACTATGGCTACACCTTC

d_call: .
v_call: TRBV10-1
clone_size: once
j_call: TRBJ2-7
cdr3_aa: CASGAGTYEQCF
cdr3_nt: TGCGCCAGCGGGGCGGGGACCTACGAGCAGTGCTTC